This T cell receptor beta chain derives from a study of T cell changes during pregnancy in multiple sclerosis (dated by TCRdb to about 2019). About the study as a whole: In women with multiple sclerosis, the researchers looked at how the T cell repertoire shifted as pregnancy progressed.

Library generation was performed with the immunoSEQ multiplex PCR assay. TCRdb holds this immuneACCESS table with in-frame rearrangements only. Some clones are missing; in checked studies, unresolved V genes explain under half, and the rest has no known cause. Here the sample has roughly 31,000 clones; more than 90% occur a single time. Around 0.7% of the sample rests with the top ten. Details on this clone: What this receptor recognizes is not known. Base qualities are not at hand, and no much larger clone is one base apart.

Deletion took 2 bases off V and 4 bases off J, with a span of 15 bases between the germline ends. From the cysteine up to the phenylalanine, the CDR3 has a length of 15 residues. Of all the DNA, just the CDR3 is kept, 45 bases in frame from base 1. CDR1 and CDR2 are drawn from the germline V gene (reference sequence): LNHDA, SQIVND. The rearrangement combines TRBV19 with TRBJ2-7; the D gene is possibly TRBD1, with 6 bases matching. Specimen: CD4+ T cells from peripheral blood mononuclear cells, collected in the first trimester of pregnancy. This clonotype originated in a female donor with multiple sclerosis, enrolled in a pregnancy study. This receptor has the CDR3 CASSIMGARGYEQYF. The nucleotide sequence reads as follows: TGTGCCAGTAGTATAATGGGGGCTCGGGGATACGAGCAGTACTTC.